The T cell receptor (beta chain) under discussion was sequenced for a study of CD8 T cells in ankylosing spondylitis. Construction of TCR beta libraries was performed using quantitative 5'-RACE with molecular barcodes. In TCRdb, the 5' RACE reads were re-called with MiXCR into one record per CDR3 protein. The repertoire holds about 500,000 distinct CDR3 sequences, with about 5.7% as singletons. Overall study results and limits: With a CD8+ phenotype, disease-linked clones were relatively rare in peripheral blood. Matched ankylosing spondylitis synovial fluid reportedly showed significant enrichment of disease-linked clones. One TCR beta motif, made up of fewer than 10 highly homologous variants, appeared characteristic of ankylosing spondylitis blood. Earlier reports found some motif variants in synovial fluid and blood in reactive arthritis.

Trimming left V 8 bases short and J 1 base short, with 14 bases between. The CDR3 has 14 amino acids. The sample holds many counts of this clonotype. Its antigen is not known. This receptor was taken from a male donor with ankylosing spondylitis. The sequenced material came from blood, either unsorted or a sorted T cell fraction (not recorded which). This sequence joins TRBV12-3 or TRBV12-4 and TRBJ1-1; D is unclear. In DNA, the CDR3 is TGTGCCAGCCAGGTTAGCTTTCCGAACACTGAAGCTTTCTTT. Its translation is CASQVSFPNTEAFF.